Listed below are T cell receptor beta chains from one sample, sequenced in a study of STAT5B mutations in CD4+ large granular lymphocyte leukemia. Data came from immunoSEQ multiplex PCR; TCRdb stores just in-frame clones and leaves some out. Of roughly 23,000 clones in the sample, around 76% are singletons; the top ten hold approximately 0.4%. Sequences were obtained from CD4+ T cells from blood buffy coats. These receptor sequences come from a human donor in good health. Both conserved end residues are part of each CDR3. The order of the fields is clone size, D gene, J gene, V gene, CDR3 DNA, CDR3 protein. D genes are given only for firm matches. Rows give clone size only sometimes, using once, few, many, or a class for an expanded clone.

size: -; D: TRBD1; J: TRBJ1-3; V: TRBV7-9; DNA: TGTGCCAGCAGTAGGACAGGAGGTGGAAACACCATATATTTT; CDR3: CASSRTGGGNTIYF
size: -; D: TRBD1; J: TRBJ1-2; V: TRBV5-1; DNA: TGCGCCAGCAGCTTGGAGGGCGCCCCGGGACAGAACCTTAACTATGGCTACACCTTC; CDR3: CASSLEGAPGQNLNYGYTF
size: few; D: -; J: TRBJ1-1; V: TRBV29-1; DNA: TGCAGCGGGGGTTCCGGGGACACTGAAGCTTTCTTT; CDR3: CSGGSGDTEAFF
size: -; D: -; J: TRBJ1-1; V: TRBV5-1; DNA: TGCGCCAGCAGCTTGGCCCAAACATCTTTGAACACTGAAGCTTTCTTT; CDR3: CASSLAQTSLNTEAFF
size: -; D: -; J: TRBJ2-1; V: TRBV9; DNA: TGTGCCAGCAGCGTAGAAAATGAGCAGTTCTTC; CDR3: CASSVENEQFF
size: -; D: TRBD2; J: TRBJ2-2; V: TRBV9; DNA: TGTGCCAGCAGTATAGCGGGAGATTACACCGGGGAGCTGTTTTTT; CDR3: CASSIAGDYTGELFF
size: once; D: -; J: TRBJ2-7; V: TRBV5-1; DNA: TGCGCCAGTGGGGTGGGGTCCTACGAGCAGTACTTC; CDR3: CASGVGSYEQYF
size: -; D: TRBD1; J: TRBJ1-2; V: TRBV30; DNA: TGTGCCTGGTTTCCAAGACGGACAGGGGGGAATGGCTACACCTTC; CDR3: CAWFPRRTGGNGYTF
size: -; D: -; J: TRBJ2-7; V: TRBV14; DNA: TGTGCCAGCAGCCAGGATCTGGTATCCGAGCAGTACTTC; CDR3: CASSQDLVSEQYF
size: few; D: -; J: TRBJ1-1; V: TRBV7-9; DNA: TGTGCCAGCAGCCCGACGGGGGGGGCTTTCTTT; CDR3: CASSPTGGAFF
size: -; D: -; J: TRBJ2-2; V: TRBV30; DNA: TGTGCCTGGCCAGGGACTTCGAACACCGGGGAGCTGTTTTTT; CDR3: CAWPGTSNTGELFF
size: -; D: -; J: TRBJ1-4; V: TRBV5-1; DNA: TGCGCCAGCAGCCAAGAATCACACCGACGGTCTAATGAAAAACTGTTTTTT; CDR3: CASSQESHRRSNEKLFF
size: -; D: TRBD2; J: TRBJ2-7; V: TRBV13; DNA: TGTGCCAGCAGCTTAGCAGCGGGGAGGACCCAATACGAGCAGTACTTC; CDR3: CASSLAAGRTQYEQYF
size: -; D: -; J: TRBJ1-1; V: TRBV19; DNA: TGTGCCAGTAGTATAGAATTCAGGCCTGAAGCTTTCTTT; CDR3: CASSIEFRPEAFF
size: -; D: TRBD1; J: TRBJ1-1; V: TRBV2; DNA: TGTGCCAGCAGTGTCGACAGGGATGGCGGAATGAACACTGAAGCTTTCTTT; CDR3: CASSVDRDGGMNTEAFF
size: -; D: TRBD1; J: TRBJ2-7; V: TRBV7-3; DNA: TGTGCCAGCAGCGCTGGACAGGACAGCGAGCAGTACTTC; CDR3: CASSAGQDSEQYF